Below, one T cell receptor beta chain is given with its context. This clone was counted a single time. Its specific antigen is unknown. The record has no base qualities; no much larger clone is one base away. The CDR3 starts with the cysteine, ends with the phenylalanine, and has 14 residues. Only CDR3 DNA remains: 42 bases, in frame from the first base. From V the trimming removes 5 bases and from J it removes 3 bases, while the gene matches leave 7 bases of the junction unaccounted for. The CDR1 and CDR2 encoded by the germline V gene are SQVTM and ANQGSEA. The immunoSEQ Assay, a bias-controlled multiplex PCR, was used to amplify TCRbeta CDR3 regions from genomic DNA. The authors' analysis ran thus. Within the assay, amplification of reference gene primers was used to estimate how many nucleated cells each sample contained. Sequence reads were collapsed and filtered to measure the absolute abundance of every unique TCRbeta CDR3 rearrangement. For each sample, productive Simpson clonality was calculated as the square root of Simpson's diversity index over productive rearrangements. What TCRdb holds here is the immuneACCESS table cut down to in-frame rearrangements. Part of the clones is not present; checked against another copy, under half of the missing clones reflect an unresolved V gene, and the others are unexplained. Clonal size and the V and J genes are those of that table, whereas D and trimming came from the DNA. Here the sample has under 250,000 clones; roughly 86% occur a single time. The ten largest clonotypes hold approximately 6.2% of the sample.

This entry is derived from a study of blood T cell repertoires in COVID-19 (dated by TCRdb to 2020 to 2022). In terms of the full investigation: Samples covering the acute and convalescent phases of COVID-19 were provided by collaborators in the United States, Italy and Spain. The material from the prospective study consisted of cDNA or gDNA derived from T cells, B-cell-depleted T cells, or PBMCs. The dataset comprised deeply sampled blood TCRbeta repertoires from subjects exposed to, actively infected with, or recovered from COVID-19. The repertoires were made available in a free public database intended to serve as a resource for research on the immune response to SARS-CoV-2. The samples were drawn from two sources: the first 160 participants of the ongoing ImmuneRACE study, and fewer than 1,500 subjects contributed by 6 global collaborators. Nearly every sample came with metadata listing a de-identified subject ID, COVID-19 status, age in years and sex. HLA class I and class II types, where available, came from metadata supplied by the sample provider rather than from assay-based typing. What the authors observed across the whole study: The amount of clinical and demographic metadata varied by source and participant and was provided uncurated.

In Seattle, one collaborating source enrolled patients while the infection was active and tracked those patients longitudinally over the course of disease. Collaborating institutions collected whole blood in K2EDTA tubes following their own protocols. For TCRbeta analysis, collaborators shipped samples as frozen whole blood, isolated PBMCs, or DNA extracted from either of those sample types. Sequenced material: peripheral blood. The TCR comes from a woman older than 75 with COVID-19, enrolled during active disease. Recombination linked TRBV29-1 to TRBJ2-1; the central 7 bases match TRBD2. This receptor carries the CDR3 CSVLGQRGYNEQFF. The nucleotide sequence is TGCAGCGTTTTAGGCCAGCGGGGCTACAATGAGCAGTTCTTC.